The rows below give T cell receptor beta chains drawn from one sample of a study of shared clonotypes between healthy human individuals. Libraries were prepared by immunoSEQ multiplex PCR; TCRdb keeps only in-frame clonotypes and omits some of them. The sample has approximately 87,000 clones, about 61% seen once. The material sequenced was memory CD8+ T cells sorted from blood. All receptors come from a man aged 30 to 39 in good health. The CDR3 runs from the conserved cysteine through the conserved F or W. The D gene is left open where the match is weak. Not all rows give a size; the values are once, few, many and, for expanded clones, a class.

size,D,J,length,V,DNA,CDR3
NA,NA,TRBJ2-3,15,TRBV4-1,TGCGCCAGCAGCCGGCAGGGGCTGGGTACAGATACGCAGTATTTT,CASSRQGLGTDTQYF
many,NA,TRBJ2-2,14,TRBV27,TGTGCCAGCAGTTCGTTGGGCTACACCGGGGAGCTGTTTTTT,CASSSLGYTGELFF
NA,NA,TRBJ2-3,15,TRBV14,TGTGCCAGCAGCCTACCGGACCTGGGCACAGATACGCAGTATTTT,CASSLPDLGTDTQYF
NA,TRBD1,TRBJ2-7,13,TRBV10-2,TGCGCCAGCGGACGGGACAGTCCCTACGAGCAGTACTTC,CASGRDSPYEQYF
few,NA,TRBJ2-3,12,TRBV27,TGTGCCACCAGGAGGCCTACAGGGACGCAGTATTTT,CATRRPTGTQYF
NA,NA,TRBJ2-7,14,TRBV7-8,TGTGCCAGCAGCCCCCCGTCCATACCCTACGAGCAGTACTTC,CASSPPSIPYEQYF
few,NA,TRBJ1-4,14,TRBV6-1,TGTGCCAGCAGTGAATGGGCAGGAGGGGAAAAACTGTTTTTT,CASSEWAGGEKLFF
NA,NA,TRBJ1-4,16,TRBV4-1,TGCGCCAGCAGCCAAGATCCAGGGGCTTTTAATGAAAAACTGTTTTTT,CASSQDPGAFNEKLFF
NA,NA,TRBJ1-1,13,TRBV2,TGTGCCAGATTTGGGGCGCTGGGCACTGAAGCTTTCTTT,CARFGALGTEAFF
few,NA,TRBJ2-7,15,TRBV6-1,TGTGCCAGCAGTCCCCCAGTGGGCGCCGGCTACGAGCAGTACTTC,CASSPPVGAGYEQYF
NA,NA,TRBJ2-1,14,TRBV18,TGTGCCAGCTCACCCCCGGGACTCTACAATGAGCAGTTCTTC,CASSPPGLYNEQFF
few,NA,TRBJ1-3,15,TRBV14,TGTGCCAGCAGCCAAGAAATGGGGGCAGGAAACACCATATATTTT,CASSQEMGAGNTIYF
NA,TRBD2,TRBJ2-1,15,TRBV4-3,TGCGCCAGCAGCCAAGAACTAGCGGACTACAATGAGCAGTTCTTC,CASSQELADYNEQFF
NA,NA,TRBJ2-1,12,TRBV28,TGTGCCAGCAGTTTACTCGGGAATGAGCAGTTCTTC,CASSLLGNEQFF
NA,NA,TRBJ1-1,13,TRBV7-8,TGTGCCAGCAGCTTACCAGGGAACACTGAAGCTTTCTTT,CASSLPGNTEAFF
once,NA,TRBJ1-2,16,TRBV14,TGTGCCAGCAGCCAAGATTTCGGAAGGGAACCCTATGGCTACACCTTC,CASSQDFGREPYGYTF
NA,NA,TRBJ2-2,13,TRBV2,TGTGCCAGCAGTCCCGGGGGCACCGGGGAGCTGTTTTTT,CASSPGGTGELFF